These T cell receptor beta chains were read from a single sample in a study of cytomegalovirus exposure and HLA in healthy donors. Profiled with immunoSEQ multiplex PCR; TCRdb holds only in-frame clones, not every one. The listing records some 130,000 clones. Specimen: PBMCs. The receptors were sampled from a man between 18 and 29 years old in good health and CMV-seronegative. CDR3s include the opening cysteine and the closing phenylalanine or tryptophan. A D gene is named only where the DNA matches it firmly.

CDR3 length,D gene,J gene,V gene,CDR3 protein,CDR3 DNA
14,NA,TRBJ2-7,TRBV7-2,CASSLAPGAYEQYF,TGTGCCAGCAGCTTAGCGCCCGGAGCCTACGAGCAGTACTTC
15,NA,TRBJ2-7,TRBV4-3,CASSQDASDSYEQYF,TGCGCCAGCAGCCAAGACGCCTCAGATTCCTACGAGCAGTACTTC
17,NA,TRBJ1-4,TRBV30,CAWSLRTAPATNEKLFF,TGTGCCTGGAGCTTGAGGACAGCGCCGGCAACTAATGAAAAACTGTTTTTT
14,TRBD1,TRBJ2-7,TRBV6-5,CASSPTGATYEQYF,TGTGCCAGCAGCCCGACAGGGGCGACCTACGAGCAGTACTTC
13,TRBD1,TRBJ1-4,TRBV7-8,CASSGGQNEKLFF,TGTGCCAGCAGCGGGGGACAGAATGAAAAACTGTTTTTT
17,NA,TRBJ1-3,TRBV10-3,CAISEFQAQSSGNTIYF,TGTGCCATCAGTGAGTTCCAGGCCCAAAGCTCTGGAAACACCATATATTTT
11,NA,TRBJ2-5,TRBV30,CAWSVAETQYF,TGTGCCTGGAGTGTAGCGGAGACCCAGTACTTC
16,NA,TRBJ2-6,TRBV7-3,CASSFSGLSGANVLTF,TGTGCCAGCAGCTTTAGCGGTCTCTCTGGGGCCAACGTCCTGACTTTC
14,TRBD2,TRBJ2-1,TRBV5-4,CASRPGGIGYEQFF,TGTGCCAGCAGGCCGGGGGGGATCGGCTATGAGCAGTTCTTC
13,NA,TRBJ2-7,TRBV6-1,CATQAGTSYEQYF,TGTGCCACCCAGGCGGGGACCTCCTACGAGCAGTACTTC
13,NA,TRBJ1-6,TRBV27,CASSSIDNSPLHF,TGTGCCAGCAGTAGCATAGATAATTCACCCCTCCACTTT
14,NA,TRBJ2-7,TRBV6-1,CASSESGVPSEQYF,TGTGCCAGCAGTGAATCAGGGGTTCCCTCCGAGCAGTACTTC
16,TRBD2,TRBJ2-7,TRBV15,CATSRESAGRPYEQYF,TGTGCCACCAGCAGAGAATCAGCGGGGCGCCCCTACGAGCAGTACTTC
15,TRBD1,TRBJ1-5,TRBV11-2,CASSRTGSVNQPQHF,TGTGCCAGCAGCCGGACAGGGTCGGTCAATCAGCCCCAGCATTTT
15,NA,TRBJ2-7,TRBV5-1,CASSSFTGQSYEQYF,TGCGCCAGCAGCTCATTTACAGGGCAATCCTACGAGCAGTACTTC
14,NA,TRBJ1-5,TRBV21-1,CARASVGGNQPQHF,TGTGCCAGGGCAAGCGTGGGAGGCAATCAGCCCCAGCATTTT
14,NA,TRBJ1-3,TRBV18,CASSPRGSGNTIYF,TGTGCCAGCTCACCTAGGGGCTCTGGAAACACCATATATTTT
14,NA,TRBJ2-5,TRBV7-2,CASSPPLVGETQYF,TGTGCCAGCAGCCCACCCCTGGTGGGCGAGACCCAGTACTTC
16,NA,TRBJ1-1,TRBV30,CAWSVRKGAPRTEAFF,TGTGCCTGGAGTGTACGAAAAGGGGCCCCGCGCACTGAAGCTTTCTTT
15,TRBD1,TRBJ1-4,TRBV29-1,CRVSPGQATNEKLFF,TGCAGAGTGAGCCCCGGACAGGCAACTAATGAAAAACTGTTTTTT
16,NA,TRBJ1-5,TRBV19,CATKYRGGDSNQPQHF,TGTGCCACCAAGTATAGGGGGGGGGACAGCAATCAGCCCCAGCATTTT
13,NA,TRBJ2-1,TRBV7-3,CASSFSGSHEQFF,TGTGCCAGCAGCTTTTCCGGGAGCCATGAGCAGTTCTTC
15,NA,TRBJ2-6,TRBV19,CASSIGGPGANVLTF,TGTGCCAGTAGTATCGGAGGGCCCGGGGCCAACGTCCTGACTTTC
12,NA,TRBJ1-2,TRBV4-3,CASSQAGYGYTF,TGCGCCAGCAGCCAAGCCGGCTATGGCTACACCTTC
16,NA,TRBJ2-2,TRBV21-1,CASSNTAGTYTGELFF,TGTGCCAGCAGCAATACCGCGGGTACTTACACCGGGGAGCTGTTTTTT
18,TRBD1,TRBJ2-1,TRBV4-3,CASSQDSLRGPRFNEQFF,TGCGCCAGCAGCCAAGACTCCCTCAGGGGGCCGCGTTTCAATGAGCAGTTCTTC
16,TRBD1,TRBJ2-2,TRBV5-1,CASSFWTGGNTGELFF,TGCGCCAGCAGCTTCTGGACAGGGGGCAACACCGGGGAGCTGTTTTTT
14,NA,TRBJ1-4,TRBV7-2,CASSLTSTNEKLFF,TGTGCCAGCAGCCTAACTTCAACTAATGAAAAACTGTTTTTT
14,NA,TRBJ1-2,TRBV5-6,CASSYGQELYGYTF,TGTGCCAGCAGTTACGGACAAGAACTTTATGGCTACACCTTC
19,TRBD1,TRBJ1-6,TRBV10-1,CASRDQGTGEYSKNSPLHF,TGCGCCAGCCGTGACCAAGGGACAGGTGAGTATAGCAAAAATTCACCCCTCCACTTT
12,TRBD1,TRBJ2-3,TRBV9,CASSGGQGRPYF,TGTGCCAGCAGCGGCGGACAGGGACGGCCGTATTTT
14,TRBD1,TRBJ1-6,TRBV5-1,CASSLDRGNSPLHF,TGCGCCAGCAGCTTGGACAGGGGGAATTCACCCCTCCACTTT
16,NA,TRBJ2-1,TRBV27,CASSLPGTGRGGEQFF,TGTGCCAGCAGTTTACCTGGGACGGGCCGAGGGGGTGAGCAGTTCTTC
15,NA,TRBJ1-1,TRBV19,CASSAWTAMNTEAFF,TGTGCCAGTAGTGCTTGGACAGCCATGAACACTGAAGCTTTCTTT
15,NA,TRBJ2-5,TRBV4-1,CASSPLGLLQETQYF,TGCGCCAGCAGCCCCCTAGGACTATTACAAGAGACCCAGTACTTC
13,NA,TRBJ2-7,TRBV28,CASSPTVFYEQYF,TGTGCCAGCTCCCCGACAGTTTTCTACGAGCAGTACTTC
13,NA,TRBJ2-7,TRBV5-6,CASSWGDGYEQYF,TGTGCCAGCAGCTGGGGGGACGGGTACGAGCAGTACTTC